This record looks at one TCR beta chain sequence and its context. It lacks a known antigen. No base quality values were provided; no much bigger clone lies one nucleotide off. The data are from a study of PD-1 blockade in classical Hodgkin lymphoma (dated by TCRdb to the early 2020s). Regarding the complete study: Nivolumab dosing was 3 mg/kg intravenously every 2 weeks, continuing until either disease progression or unacceptable toxicity. The study used CyTOF and TCR beta sequencing to define a peripheral blood immune signature of response to PD-1 blockade in classical Hodgkin lymphoma.

Paper-wide results and their limitations: Baseline TCR diversity was reported to be lower in newly diagnosed patients than in healthy donors and to be lower still in relapsed/refractory patients. Lower diversity was seen in patients whose nivolumab began less than 1 year after ASCT, and these patients were left out of later analyses so that immune reconstitution would not confound the results. Baseline diversity similar to that of newly diagnosed patients was observed in trial patients achieving complete response, whereas significantly lower diversity was observed in partial responders and progressors. The study covered only a single clinical trial cohort, and the causes of the repertoire differences, possibly disease activity or prior therapy, were still not defined. By C4D1, a significant rise was seen in CD4+ TCR diversity but not in CD8+ TCR diversity (p=0.0027 vs p=0.16), and the rise was most apparent among complete responders (p=0.02).

V is reduced by 8 bases and J by 5 bases, leaving a spacing of 14 bases between them. The germline V gene (reference sequence) sets CDR1 to LNHDA and CDR2 to SQIVND. CDR3 length: 13 amino acids, cysteine to phenylalanine. The read is trimmed to its CDR3 DNA, 39 bases read in frame from base 1. Read against the paper, the sample's time point label means: cycle 4 day 1 (C4D1), after 6 weeks of nivolumab. Every trial patient had relapsed after autologous stem cell transplantation, and cohorts A, B and C differed in prior brentuximab vedotin exposure. The trial cohort was composed of around 60 patients with relapsed/refractory classical Hodgkin lymphoma, for whom complete response, partial response or progressive disease was recorded as best overall response. Single-agent nivolumab was administered to trial patients in the multi-cohort phase II CheckMate 205 trial. An independent review committee assessed best overall response by applying the 2007 International Working Group response criteria. PBMCs from the trial were collected at three points: immediately before nivolumab initiation (C1D1), and during therapy at cycle 2 day 1 and cycle 4 day 1. Peripheral blood was collected in 8 mL Vacutainer Cell Preparation Tubes, from which PBMCs were isolated by centrifugation and then cryopreserved.

Genomic DNA was extracted with the Qiagen DNeasy kit from unsorted PBMCs and from negatively selected CD4+ and CD8+ fractions. Using primers that anneal to V and J segments, immunoSEQ multiplex PCR amplified the TCR beta CDR3 regions. Amplification bias was minimized using a synthetic immune receptor repertoire, and residual bias was removed computationally after sequencing. As for how the authors treated the data: Custom Python scripts were used to quantify repertoire diversity as the Shannon entropy index. Unsorted, CD4+ and CD8+ repertoires were analyzed separately, except for combined analyses in which CD4+ and CD8+ sequences were merged in silico. A clone was considered expanded if an increase in frequency of at least 2-fold after treatment relative to C1D1 was found, and a pseudocount of 0.5 was applied to clones undetected at baseline. Clones with 0 or 1 copy at C1D1 were classified as singleton clones, and clones with 2 or more copies were classified as non-singleton clones. Clones expanded in unsorted samples were labelled as CD4+, CD8+ or unknown by matching protein sequences in sorted samples from the same patient. Wilcoxon tests on paired samples were used to test changes in diversity from C1D1 to C4D1. What TCRdb holds here is the immuneACCESS table cut down to in-frame rearrangements. Part of the clones is not present; checked against another copy, under half of the missing clones reflect an unresolved V gene, and the others are unexplained. The V and J calls and clone size are taken from that table; D and trimming were inferred from the DNA. The sample data list about 89,000 clones, and 90% of these were observed just once. 2.5% to 3.5% of the sample is taken by the ten largest.

The sample was peripheral blood mononuclear cells (PBMCs), taken before the fourth cycle of nivolumab. This TCR came from a human donor with classical Hodgkin lymphoma. The rearranged segments are TRBV19 and TRBJ2-3, with TRBD2 perhaps the D gene, on 6 matching bases. The DNA is TGTGCCAGTTTGGGACTGGCTGAAGATACGCAGTATTTT. Its translation reads: CASLGLAEDTQYF.